This T cell receptor beta chain was obtained from a study of early T cells in non-severe SARS-CoV-2 infection. Study-level background: Chains were unpaired, as sequencing was done on bulk RNA from unsorted whole blood.

Unique molecular identifiers were attached to individual cDNA molecules. TCRdb re-analysed the 5' RACE reads in MiXCR, keeping a single row per CDR3 protein. The table has 90,000 to 100,000 distinct CDR3 sequences, less than 15% seen once. The study, taken as a whole, reports: Reliance on VDJdb matching favored anti-spike CD8 responses; private and CD4 specificities were missed.

In this sample, this clonotype turned up many times. The antigen remains unidentified. The sequenced material came from whole blood. This TCR came from an adult who was a healthcare worker with PCR-confirmed SARS-CoV-2 infection or an uninfected control (not recorded which).

The CDR3 nucleotides are TGCAGCGTTCAGGGAGGGCAAGAGACCCAGTACTTC. This gives the protein CSVQGGQETQYF. This chain uses TRBV29-1 with TRBJ2-5; 7 positions agree with TRBD2. V lost 5 bases and J lost 2; bases outside the gene matches: 2. The CDR3 has 12 amino acids. Per the germline V gene, CDR1 is SQVTM and CDR2 is ANQGSEA.